The T cell receptor beta chain under discussion was sequenced for a study of blood T cell repertoires in COVID-19. As for the study in general: Samples taken during acute and convalescent COVID-19 were collected in the United States, Italy and Spain.

In the original analysis: The assay estimated nucleated cells by amplifying reference gene primers. Sequencing used immunoSEQ multiplex PCR; TCRdb keeps in-frame clones, though not all of them. The DNA was the basis for D and trimming; V, J and clone size are from that table. The table includes under 250,000 clones, approximately 85% detected once. V lost 0 bases, J lost 5 bases, and 2 bases stayed unmatched. Germline assignment: CDR1 ENHRY and CDR2 SYGVKD. The length of the CDR3 is 14 residues. The TCR sequence derives from a woman aged 45-65 years with acute COVID-19. The specimen was PBMCs or T cells enriched from blood (not recorded which). V is TRBV10-3 and J is TRBJ1-1; 8 nucleotides agree with TRBD1. In DNA form, the CDR3 reads TGTGCCATCAGTGAGTCAGACAGGGGAACTGAAGCTTTCTTT. Protein sequence: CAISESDRGTEAFF.